This TCR beta chain is drawn from a study of shared clonotypes between healthy human individuals. The germline V and J ends were trimmed by 5 bases and 3 bases, with 16 bases remaining between them. Germline V lookup: CDR1 MDHEN, CDR2 SYDVKM. This CDR3 spans 16 amino acids. Sorted-subset replicate PCR reactions contained around 220 ng DNA, corresponding to tens of thousands of T cell genomes. Some clones are missing from TCRdb's copy, which holds only in-frame ones; the method was immunoSEQ multiplex PCR. The table shows around 100,000 clones, with about 70% occurring only once. A remark on this clone: Its antigen is unidentified.

Study-wide results and caveats: All-four-donor shared clonotypes had higher generation probabilities than non-shared clonotypes did.

This TCR was recovered from a woman in her 30s in good health. This chain connects TRBV28 to TRBJ1-4; no reliable D call. Sequences were obtained from memory CD8+ T cells sorted from blood. The sample's subset: CD45RO+ cells pooled with CCR7-negative TemRA cells. The CDR3 nucleotides are TGTGCCAGCAGTAGGACCCTTTACGGTTCTAATGAAAAACTGTTTTTT. Protein: CASSRTLYGSNEKLFF.